The 23 T cell receptor beta chains presented below share a single source sample, sequenced in a study of blood T cell repertoires in COVID-19. Sequenced by immunoSEQ multiplex PCR; TCRdb stores in-frame clones only, minus some. The sample includes 150,000 to 200,000 clones, about 90% of them seen just once. Material: PBMCs or T cells enriched from blood (not recorded which). These receptors were obtained from a human donor with acute COVID-19. The donor label of this sample is uncertain.

The CDR3 is CASSLSAGMNTEAFF. The DNA of the CDR3 is TGTGCCAGCAGCTTATCGGCCGGGATGAACACTGAAGCTTTCTTT. The J gene is TRBJ1-1, the V gene TRBV7-9; the D is unclear. V gave up 2 bases and J gave up 0 bases, with 10 bases separating them. This CDR3 region has 15 residues. Germline loops: CDR1 SEHNR, CDR2 FQNEAQ (reference sequence).

The rearrangement joins TRBV5-6 to TRBJ1-6; weak D call: TRBD1 (5 bases). The V gene lost 2 bases and the J gene lost 7 bases, with 7 bases spanning the gap. Germline assignment: CDR1 SGHDT and CDR2 YYEEEE. The CDR3 length is 13 residues. For the CDR3, the DNA is TGTGCCAGCAGCTTTCAGGGAAATTCACCCCTCCACTTT. Translated: CASSFQGNSPLHF.

The chain recombines TRBV10-3 with TRBJ1-2, with 7 nucleotides matching TRBD1. The V gene end was trimmed by 10 bases and the J gene end by 4 bases; junction bases not matched to a gene: 3. The germline gives CDR1 ENHRY, CDR2 SYGVKD. CDR3 length: 11 residues. CDR3 nucleotide sequence: TGTGCCAGCACAGGGGTCTATGGCTACACCTTC. This codes for CASTGVYGYTF.

The V gene is TRBV7-9, the J gene TRBJ2-3; D not certain. The CDR3 has 12 amino acids. Trimming took off 5 bases at V and 3 bases at J, with 6 bases between the two ends. Germline CDR1 reads SEHNR; CDR2 reads FQNEAQ (reference sequence). The DNA of the CDR3 is TGTGCCAGCAGCCGACTGACAGATACGCAGTATTTT. Translation: CASSRLTDTQYF.

This clone was recorded a few times. J is TRBJ1-6 and V is TRBV2; no firm D call. CDR3 length: 13 amino acids. CDR1 and CDR2 (germline): SNHLY, FYNNEI. V gave up 8 bases and J gave up 5 bases, with 10 bases separating them. CDR3: CASGIRDNSPLHF. In nucleotides, the CDR3 is TGTGCCAGCGGTATAAGAGATAATTCACCCCTCCACTTT.

This clone was picked up a small number of times. This chain joins TRBV30 and TRBJ1-6; TRBD1 matches at 7 bases. Germline CDR1 reads GTSNPN; CDR2 reads SVGIG (reference sequence). Trimming cost V 4 bases and J 8 bases; bases outside gene matches: 5. This CDR3 is built from 13 residues. This CDR3 is CAWTAQGYSPLHF. In DNA form, the CDR3 reads TGTGCCTGGACAGCACAGGGGTATTCACCCCTCCACTTT.

The chain joins TRBV19 to TRBJ1-5; D possibly corresponds to TRBD1 (5 bases). This CDR3 contains 14 residues. Germline CDR1 and CDR2: LNHDA and SQIVND (reference sequence). V lost 9 bases to trimming and J lost 5 bases, with 17 bases between them. In DNA, the CDR3 is TGTGCCAGCTGGGGGGACGGTATTTATCAGCCCCAGCATTTT. It specifies CASWGDGIYQPQHF.

This chain links TRBV2 with TRBJ2-7, with TRBD1 matching over 9 bases. V shed 6 bases and J 0 bases; nucleotides not matched to a gene: 6. The CDR3 contains 15 residues. Germline CDR1 is SNHLY and CDR2 is FYNNEI. The CDR3 protein is CASRTGTGSSYEQYF. Written as DNA, the CDR3 is TGTGCCAGCAGGACCGGGACAGGGAGCTCCTACGAGCAGTACTTC.

The gene calls are TRBV12-5 and TRBJ2-3; TRBD2 aligns across 8 bases. CDR1 LGHNT and CDR2 FRNRAP come from the germline V gene. CDR3 size: 15 residues. V shed 4 bases and J 5 bases; nucleotides not matched to a gene: 8. The CDR3 nucleotides read TGTGCTAGTGGTTCCCCGGGGGGGAGGGGAGATACGCAGTATTTT. Its translation is CASGSPGGRGDTQYF.

CDR3 loop: CASSQDPRTASSYNSPLHF. The CDR3 DNA reads as TGCGCCAGCAGCCAAGACCCCCGGACAGCCAGCTCCTATAATTCACCCCTCCACTTT. The V gene is TRBV4-1, the J gene TRBJ1-6, with a tentative D call TRBD1 (6 bases). This CDR3 has 19 amino acids. Germline V gene sequence: CDR1 MGHRA, CDR2 YSYEKL. V was shortened by 0 bases and J by 0 bases, with 15 bases between the two germline ends.

The chain couples TRBV9 to TRBJ2-1; 7 positions match TRBD2. CDR3 size: 17 residues. After removal of 0 bases from V and 5 bases from J, the junction contained 11 bases not matched to a gene. Germline V gene data show CDR1 as SGDLS and CDR2 as YYNGEE. The CDR3 region has the DNA TGTGCCAGCAGCGTAGCTCCGACTAGCCATCAGAACAATGAGCAGTTCTTC. It is translated as CASSVAPTSHQNNEQFF.

The chain is built from TRBV15 and TRBJ2-1; the match to TRBD2 covers 8 bases. The CDR3 length is 16 residues. Germline CDR1 LNHNV, CDR2 YYDKDF (reference sequence). The V segment lost 0 bases and the J segment 10 bases; nucleotides outside the gene matches: 11. In DNA, the CDR3 is TGTGCCACCAGCAGAGAACGAGCGGGGGCCCCGGGCGAGCAGTTCTTC. Amino acid sequence: CATSRERAGAPGEQFF.

This clone was seen just once. The genes are TRBV19 and TRBJ1-2; D is undetermined. In germline, CDR1 is LNHDA, CDR2 SQIVND (reference sequence). Trimming pared 5 bases from V and 3 bases from J, leaving 13 bases between. CDR3 length: 14 amino acids. The CDR3 is CASSLGGLDYGYTF. The CDR3 DNA is TGTGCCAGTAGTCTAGGAGGGTTGGACTATGGCTACACCTTC.

The chain employs TRBV29-1 and TRBJ2-1; 11 nucleotides match TRBD2. The CDR3 is 17 residues long. Germline V gene data show CDR1 as SQVTM and CDR2 as ANQGSEA. J was trimmed by 5 bases and V by 5 bases; bases with no gene match: 14. CDR3: CSVPSIPTSGGDNEQFF. The CDR3 coding sequence is TGCAGCGTTCCCTCGATACCAACTAGCGGGGGCGACAATGAGCAGTTCTTC.

The chain links TRBV7-9 to TRBJ1-4; a weak D match, TRBD1 (6 bases). Trimming stripped 5 bases from V and 4 bases from J, with 11 bases between. The CDR3 totals 14 residues. Germline CDR1 and CDR2: SEHNR and FQNEAQ (reference sequence). CDR3 coding DNA: TGTGCCAGCAGCCTACAGGGAATTAATGAAAAACTGTTTTTT. Its translation is CASSLQGINEKLFF. Filled out from reference TRBV7-9 and TRBJ1-4, the complete variable domain reads DTGVSQNPRHKITKRGQNVTFRCDPISEHNRLYWYRQTLGQGPEFLTYFQNEAQLEKSRLLSDRFSAERPKGSFSTLEIQRTEQGDSAMYLCASSLQGINEKLFFGSGTQLSVL.

About this clone: This specimen includes other DNA sequences encoding the same CDR3. The chain is built from TRBV5-1 and TRBJ2-7, with 9 bases that match TRBD2. The CDR3 sequence is 14 residues long. Losses at the gene ends were 0 bases for V and 3 bases for J; bases not matched to a gene: 1. Germline V gene lookup returns CDR1 SGHRS and CDR2 YFSETQ. The CDR3 DNA reads as TGCGCCAGCAGCTTGGGTAGCGGGGGCTACGAGCAGTACTTC. Protein product: CASSLGSGGYEQYF.

This clone was observed a few times. The chain uses TRBV19 and TRBJ2-7; tentative D call: TRBD1 (6 bases). Germline V CDR1 and CDR2: LNHDA, SQIVND (reference sequence). The V end lost 10 bases, the J end lost 3 bases, and 13 bases lay between the germline ends. CDR3 length: 12 amino acids. This CDR3 is CATLGGNYEQYF. DNA of the CDR3: TGTGCCACGTTAGGGGGAAACTACGAGCAGTACTTC.

This chain connects TRBV6-5 to TRBJ1-1, with a tentative D call TRBD1 (6 bases). Germline V lookup: CDR1 MNHEY, CDR2 SVGAGI. The germline V and J ends were trimmed by 2 bases and 9 bases, with 10 bases remaining between them. The CDR3 covers 12 residues. The DNA of the CDR3 is TGTGCCAGCAGTTACCCCGGACAGAAAGCTTTCTTT. Translation gives CASSYPGQKAFF.

This clone was found a few times. This chain joins TRBV6-6 and TRBJ1-4; D uncertain. This CDR3 contains 14 residues. Germline V gene sequence: CDR1 MNHNY, CDR2 SVGAGI (reference sequence). V lost 5 bases and J 6 bases, leaving 13 bases between the germline ends. The DNA for the CDR3 is TGTGCCAGCAGTACCCATTGGGCCGATGAAAAACTGTTTTTT. Amino acid sequence: CASSTHWADEKLFF.

The V and J genes are TRBV28 and TRBJ2-4; D is perhaps TRBD2 (6 bases). Germline loops: CDR1 MDHEN, CDR2 SYDVKM. Between the trimmed V and J ends, which lost 3 bases and 5 bases, there was a span of 20 bases. The CDR3 totals 17 residues. The CDR3 nucleotides are TGTGCCAGCAGTTTCCCCCCTGGGACCCCGGGGGAAAACATTCAGTACTTC. This encodes CASSFPPGTPGENIQYF.

The V gene is TRBV30, the J gene TRBJ1-3; 7 bases are a match to TRBD1. Looked up from germline, CDR1 is GTSNPN and CDR2 is SVGIG (reference sequence). With V trimmed by 4 bases and J by 3 bases, 6 bases remained unmatched. The CDR3 has 14 residues. The CDR3: CAWNRPGGGNTIYF. As DNA, the CDR3 is TGTGCCTGGAACCGACCAGGGGGTGGAAACACCATATATTTT.

The chain is built from TRBV7-9 and TRBJ2-7; D is undetermined. CDR3 length equals 12 residues. CDR1 is SEHNR and CDR2 is FQNEAQ in the germline V gene (reference sequence). V lost 5 bases and J lost 4, with 9 bases in between. The CDR3 is CASSLTEYEQYF. In DNA form, the CDR3 reads TGTGCCAGCAGCCTGACGGAGTACGAGCAGTACTTC.

J is TRBJ1-6 and V is TRBV7-9; D might be TRBD1 (6 bases). The V end lost 6 bases, the J end lost 10 bases, and 19 bases lay between the germline ends. The CDR3 is made up of 15 amino acids. Germline V gives CDR1 SEHNR, CDR2 FQNEAQ (reference sequence). The DNA of the CDR3 is TGTGCCAGCAGACACAGGGACGGAGAGAACTCACCCCTCCACTTT. It specifies CASRHRDGENSPLHF. Supplemented by reference TRBV7-9 and TRBJ1-6, the full variable domain reads DTGVSQNPRHKITKRGQNVTFRCDPISEHNRLYWYRQTLGQGPEFLTYFQNEAQLEKSRLLSDRFSAERPKGSFSTLEIQRTEQGDSAMYLCASRHRDGENSPLHFGNGTRLTVT.